This T cell receptor beta chain appears in the sequencing data of a study of T cell responses to AZD1222 COVID-19 vaccine. Deletions cut 2 bases from V and 5 bases from J, with 12 bases between. The CDR3 runs 15 residues. CDR1 is LNHDA, CDR2 SQIVND, per germline (reference sequence). Study-level points and caveats: At 160-218 and 743-854, vaccine-associated CD4 TCRs were dominant, and they spanned spike. Among the donors, most were white British and more were female, and clonal diversity was possibly underestimated. Nearly half of spike-specific TCRs reportedly go after variant regions that carry no mutations. Repertoires were obtained only post-peak T cell response.

Notes on this clone: Its antigen is still unknown.

The assay was immunoSEQ multiplex PCR, and TCRdb's table has in-frame clones only and misses some. The profile shows about 110,000 clones, 90% of them singletons. The sequenced sample was peripheral blood, obtained on day 0 of AZD1222 vaccination. The chain carries TRBV19 and TRBJ1-4; D is unresolved. This receptor was taken from an adult in good health. The CDR3 DNA follows: TGTGCCAGTAGTATAAGTTACCGGCTGAATGAAAAACTGTTTTTT. As protein: CASSISYRLNEKLFF.